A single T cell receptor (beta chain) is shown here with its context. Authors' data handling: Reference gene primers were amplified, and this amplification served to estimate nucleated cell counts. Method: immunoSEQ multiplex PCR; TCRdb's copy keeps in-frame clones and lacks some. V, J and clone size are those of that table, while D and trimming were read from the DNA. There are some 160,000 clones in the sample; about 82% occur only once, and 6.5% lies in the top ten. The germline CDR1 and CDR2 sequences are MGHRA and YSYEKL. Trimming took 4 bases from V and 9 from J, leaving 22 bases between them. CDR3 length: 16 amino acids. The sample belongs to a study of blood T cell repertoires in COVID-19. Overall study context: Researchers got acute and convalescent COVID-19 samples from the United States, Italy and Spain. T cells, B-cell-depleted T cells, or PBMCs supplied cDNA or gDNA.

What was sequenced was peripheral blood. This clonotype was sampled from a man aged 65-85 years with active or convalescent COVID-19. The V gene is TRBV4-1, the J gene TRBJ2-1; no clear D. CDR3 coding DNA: TGCGCCAGCAGCCGATTAAAGCCCCCCTTAGCCGGTGAGCAGTTCTTC. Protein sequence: CASSRLKPPLAGEQFF.